The rows below give T cell receptor beta chains drawn from one sample of a study of CD8+CD57+ T cells in acquired aplastic anemia. TCRdb processed the reads anew with MiXCR; each CDR3 protein has one entry. The data hold under 200,000 distinct CDR3 sequences, with more than 45% observed a single time. Sequencing was performed on sorted CD4+, CD8+, or CD8+CD57+ T cells (not recorded which) from PBMCs. Every receptor here comes from a human donor with aplastic anemia. Both conserved end residues are part of each CDR3. A D gene is named only where the DNA matches it firmly. Not every row has a clone size; where given, it reads once, few, many or a size class.

D gene,clone size,J gene,V gene,CDR3 DNA,CDR3 protein
NA,many,TRBJ2-5,TRBV5-1,TGCGCCAGCAGCTCCCCCGCCGGACCACGTCAAGAGACCCAGTACTTC,CASSSPAGPRQETQYF
TRBD1,few,TRBJ1-3,TRBV3-1,TGTGCCAGCAGCCAGGTGGACAGGAGAGGAAACACCATATATTTT,CASSQVDRRGNTIYF
TRBD1,NA,TRBJ2-7,TRBV11-2,TGTGCCAGCAGCTTAGAGACCGGGACAGGGGCCCTCTTCGACGAGCAGTACTTC,CASSLETGTGALFDEQYF
TRBD2,NA,TRBJ2-1,TRBV5-1,TGCGCCAGCAGCTTGGCCTTTAAGACTAGCGGGAGCTTAGGGGAGCAGTTCTTC,CASSLAFKTSGSLGEQFF
NA,few,TRBJ2-2,TRBV2,TGTGCCAGCAGGGCAGAAGGCGGGGAGCTGTTTTTT,CASRAEGGELFF
NA,many,TRBJ1-1,TRBV5-1,TGCGCCAGCAGCTTGGCGGGCGGGGACCCGTACACTGAAGCTTTCTTT,CASSLAGGDPYTEAFF
TRBD1,NA,TRBJ2-7,TRBV29-1,TGCAGCGTCCTTCTGACAGGGGAGTCCGAGCAGTACTTC,CSVLLTGESEQYF
NA,many,TRBJ2-6,TRBV20-1,TGCAGTGCTCACCCAATGGGGGCTAAATCAGGTGGGGCCAACGTCCTGACTTTC,CSAHPMGAKSGGANVLTF
TRBD1,few,TRBJ2-1,TRBV9,TGTGCCAGCAGCGTAGATCCCCGTGAGCAGGGGGCGATGGCTACAATGAGGCAGTTCTTC,CASSVDPREQGAMATMRQFF
NA,many,TRBJ1-2,TRBV2,TGTGCCAGCAGGGAACATCCCCCCGGCCATGGCTACACCTTC,CASREHPPGHGYTF
NA,few,TRBJ2-7,TRBV7-9,TGTGCCAGCAGCGGCGGGACACGCAGCGAGCAGTACTTC,CASSGGTRSEQYF
NA,many,TRBJ1-1,TRBV9,TGTGCCAGCAGCCCCAGGATGGGGGGCCCTTCGCCCACTGAAGCTTTCTTT,CASSPRMGGPSPTEAFF
NA,NA,TRBJ2-5,TRBV11-1,TGTGCCAGCAGCCCGAGGACCAGATTTGTGGAGACCCAGTACTTC,CASSPRTRFVETQYF
NA,NA,TRBJ2-2,TRBV2,TGTGCCAGCAGGACCCAGGGGGGCACCGGGGAGCTGTTTTTT,CASRTQGGTGELFF
TRBD2,NA,TRBJ2-7,TRBV6-5,TGTGCCAGCAGTTACTCCGCCCTAGCGGACCACGAGCAGTACTTC,CASSYSALADHEQYF
NA,NA,TRBJ1-4,TRBV12-3/TRBV12-4,TGTGCCAGCAGGGGGGGACCGGGGATGACTAATGAAAAACTGTTTTTT,CASRGGPGMTNEKLFF
NA,NA,TRBJ1-2,TRBV2,TGTGCCAGTACAGCCTCTAACTATGGCTACACCTTC,CASTASNYGYTF
NA,many,TRBJ2-1,TRBV7-8,TGTGCCAGCAGCCTCAACAATGAGCAGTTCTTC,CASSLNNEQFF
NA,many,TRBJ1-1,TRBV7-8,TGTGCCAGCAGCCCCCATTGGGGCGCTGAAGCTTTCTTT,CASSPHWGAEAFF
TRBD1,many,TRBJ2-1,TRBV7-3,TGTGCCAGCAGCCTCGCCGGGACAGGGAACAATGAGCAGTTCTTC,CASSLAGTGNNEQFF
NA,once,TRBJ1-1,TRBV4-1,TGCGCCAGCAGCCAAGATTCCAGGAACACTGAAGCTTTCTTT,CASSQDSRNTEAFF
NA,NA,TRBJ2-7,TRBV2,TGTGCCAGCAGTGTAGGCGATAACGAGCAGTACTTC,CASSVGDNEQYF
TRBD2,NA,TRBJ2-5,TRBV7-2,TGTGCCAGCAGCTGGACCCTAGCGGGAGGGAAAGAGACCCAGTACTTC,CASSWTLAGGKETQYF
TRBD1,NA,TRBJ1-2,TRBV25-1,TGTGCCAGCAGTCGTCCGGGACAGTCCTATGGCTACACCTTC,CASSRPGQSYGYTF
NA,NA,TRBJ2-7,TRBV2,TGTGCCAGCAGTTTGGCCCCGGCGGAAGCCTACGAGCAGTACTTC,CASSLAPAEAYEQYF
TRBD1,once,TRBJ2-1,TRBV25-1,TGTGCCAGCAGGTCGACAGGGACGAGTGAGCAGTTCTTC,CASRSTGTSEQFF
TRBD1,NA,TRBJ2-5,TRBV20-1,TGCAGTGTGGACAGGGGTGGGGAGACCCAGTACTTC,CSVDRGGETQYF
TRBD2,NA,TRBJ2-1,TRBV7-3,TGTGCCAGCAGCCCCCTAGCGGGGTCCAACAATGAGCAGTTCTTC,CASSPLAGSNNEQFF
TRBD1,NA,TRBJ1-2,TRBV7-2,TGTGCCAGCAGCTACTTAGGGACAGGTCCGGCCACCACCTTC,CASSYLGTGPATTF
TRBD1,NA,TRBJ2-7,TRBV7-2,TGTGCCAGCAGCCGTTACAGGGGTCATCGCTACGAGCAGTACTTC,CASSRYRGHRYEQYF
NA,NA,TRBJ1-3,TRBV29-1,TGCAGCGTTAAGGAAGGAAACACCATATATTTT,CSVKEGNTIYF
TRBD1,few,TRBJ2-5,TRBV27,TGTGCCAGCAGTCCCGGGACAGGGGTCGAGACCCAGTACTTC,CASSPGTGVETQYF
NA,few,TRBJ2-7,TRBV25-1,TGTGCCAGCAGTGAATATGTCGAGCAGTACTTC,CASSEYVEQYF
TRBD1,few,TRBJ1-2,TRBV20-1,TGCAGTGCTTCTGACAGGGCAGGCTACACCTTC,CSASDRAGYTF
NA,NA,TRBJ1-3,TRBV10-3,TGTGCCATCAGTGGTGGGTTCGGGGGCCGCTCTGGAAACACCATATATTTT,CAISGGFGGRSGNTIYF
NA,many,TRBJ1-6,TRBV11-2,TGTGCCAGCAGCTTCTGGGACCCACGAGGGTCCTATAATTCACCCCTCCACTTT,CASSFWDPRGSYNSPLHF
TRBD2,NA,TRBJ2-7,TRBV5-5,TGTGCCAGCAGCTTGGCCGGGAGGGAGCAGTACTTC,CASSLAGREQYF
NA,NA,TRBJ2-3,TRBV24-1,TGTGCCACCAGTGCCTACCGGGGACACACAGATACGCAGTATTTT,CATSAYRGHTDTQYF
NA,many,TRBJ2-3,TRBV19,TGTGCCAGTAGGCGTGAGGGGATTGCAGATACGCAGTATTTT,CASRREGIADTQYF
NA,NA,TRBJ1-6,TRBV30,TGTGCCTGGTTTCCACCCCTCCACTTT,CAWFPPLHF
NA,many,TRBJ2-1,TRBV12-3/TRBV12-4,TGTGCCAGCAGTTTCTCTTCCGGGGAGCAGTTCTTC,CASSFSSGEQFF
NA,once,TRBJ1-1,TRBV7-8,TGTGCCAGCAGCCCTGATGAATTGAACACTGAAGCTTTCTTT,CASSPDELNTEAFF
TRBD1,NA,TRBJ1-3,TRBV7-2,TGTGCCAGCAGCGGACAGGGTACGTCTGGAAACACCATATATTTT,CASSGQGTSGNTIYF
NA,NA,TRBJ2-7,TRBV7-9,TGTGCCAGCAGCAAGTCCGAAAAGTCAGACTACGAGCAGTACTTC,CASSKSEKSDYEQYF